This T cell receptor (beta chain) was sequenced for a study of identical twins. From germline, CDR1 is DFQATT and CDR2 SNEGSKA (reference sequence). Germline trimming cut 5 bases from V and 0 bases from J; bases unmatched to any gene: 6. The CDR3 is 16 residues long. This clonotype has a handful of counts. The cDNA had a unique molecular identifier and a template-switch universal primer site. TCRdb ran MiXCR on the 5' RACE reads and lists one entry per CDR3 protein. Of 550,000 to 700,000 distinct CDR3 sequences listed, 20% to 25% are singletons. This sample was also put to use in a study of T cells expressing NK-cell markers. This second study notes: Just one sequenced donor of eight was HCMV-seronegative, while seven were seropositive. There were a handful of donors in whom these clonotypes also led the CD3+CD56-NKG2C+ fraction.

The origin of this receptor is a woman aged 18-29 years in good health. The sample taken for sequencing was PBMCs. J is TRBJ2-6 and V is TRBV20-1, with 8 bases aligning to TRBD1. The CDR3 bases are TGCAGTGCTGCACCGGGACAGGACTCTGGGGCCAACGTCCTGACTTTC. This encodes CSAAPGQDSGANVLTF.